The next 17 T cell receptor beta chains were all read from a single sample in a study of blood T cell repertoires in COVID-19. This table comes from immunoSEQ multiplex PCR, and its TCRdb copy is limited to in-frame clones, with some not included. The sample carries 160,000 or so clones, around 83% recorded once. The sequenced sample was peripheral blood. The source of these receptors is a human donor in a cohort sampled during active COVID-19.

This clone was observed a few times. The rearrangement uses TRBV18 and TRBJ1-5; unclear D gene. The CDR3 runs to 13 residues. The germline V and J ends were trimmed by 2 bases and 6 bases, with 8 bases remaining between them. Germline assignment: CDR1 KGHSH and CDR2 LQKENI. The CDR3 nucleotides read TGTGCCAGCTCACCAGATGGCGGTCAGCCCCAGCATTTT. Translating gives CASSPDGGQPQHF.

The rearrangement joins TRBV28 to TRBJ2-7; perhaps TRBD2 as D (6 bases). Trimming stripped 7 bases from V and 2 bases from J, with 15 bases between. This CDR3 is built from 14 residues. Germline assignment: CDR1 MDHEN and CDR2 SYDVKM. The CDR3 loop reads CASTRGRGTYEQYF. DNA of the CDR3: TGTGCCAGCACCCGAGGGCGGGGTACCTACGAGCAGTACTTC.

The chain combines TRBV5-4 with TRBJ2-7; D is perhaps TRBD2 (6 bases). The CDR3 runs 14 residues. V dropped 0 bases and J dropped 2 bases, with 9 bases sitting between them. Germline V lookup: CDR1 SGHNT, CDR2 YYREEE (reference sequence). CDR3 protein: CASSLESGAYEQYF. DNA for the CDR3: TGTGCCAGCAGCTTGGAGTCGGGGGCCTACGAGCAGTACTTC.

The chain is built from TRBV12-3 or TRBV12-4 and TRBJ2-7; a possible D gene is TRBD1 (6 bases). V lost 4 bases and J lost 3, with 10 bases in between. The length of the CDR3 is 13 residues. The CDR3 DNA reads as TGTGCCAGCAGTTCCCCGGACAGCTACGAGCAGTACTTC. Amino acid sequence: CASSSPDSYEQYF.

The chain joins TRBV27 to TRBJ2-7; D uncertain. Trimming left V 2 bases short and J 0 bases short, with 11 bases between. The CDR3 contains 15 residues. Germline CDR1 MNHEY, CDR2 SMNVEV (reference sequence). CDR3 loop: CASSLQGWSSYEQYF. DNA of the CDR3: TGTGCCAGCAGTTTACAAGGCTGGAGCTCCTACGAGCAGTACTTC.

The chain employs TRBV7-2 and TRBJ2-1, with TRBD2 matching over 10 bases. Germline trimming cut 5 bases from V and 0 bases from J; bases unmatched to any gene: 7. Germline V gene sequence: CDR1 SGHTA, CDR2 FQGNSA. The CDR3 sequence is 17 residues long. The CDR3 sequence is CASSPRSGRASYNEQFF. CDR3 DNA sequence: TGTGCCAGCAGCCCGCGAAGCGGGAGGGCCTCCTACAATGAGCAGTTCTTC.

The DNA of the CDR3 is TGCAGTGCTAGTCAGGGGGCGGTAGGAGCAGATACGCAGTATTTT. Protein: CSASQGAVGADTQYF. The chain employs TRBV20-1 and TRBJ2-3; 8 positions match TRBD1. This CDR3 is 15 amino acids long. J lost 4 bases, V lost 3 bases, and 9 bases had no gene match. From germline, CDR1 is DFQATT and CDR2 SNEGSKA (reference sequence).

The rearrangement links TRBV2 to TRBJ1-1; maybe TRBD1 (6 bases). CDR1 SNHLY and CDR2 FYNNEI come from the germline V gene. This CDR3 has 13 amino acids. Between the trimmed V and J ends, which lost 9 bases and 1 base, there was a span of 12 bases. The CDR3 nucleotides are TGTGCCAGTAAGGACAGCGGGAACACTGAAGCTTTCTTT. Its protein product is CASKDSGNTEAFF.

This clone was seen once. The chain is built from TRBV9 and TRBJ1-6; weak D call: TRBD1 (6 bases). Germline loops: CDR1 SGDLS, CDR2 YYNGEE. The V gene lost 3 bases and the J gene lost 10 bases, with 14 bases spanning the gap. CDR3 length: 14 residues. In DNA, the CDR3 is TGTGCCAGCAGCGCAACAGGGTTAGGGTCACCCCTCCACTTT. This translates into CASSATGLGSPLHF.

This rearrangement joins TRBV5-6 to TRBJ2-6; no definite D call. The CDR3 sequence is 16 residues long. Germline V CDR1 and CDR2: SGHDT, YYEEEE. V gave up 4 bases and J gave up 0 bases, with 11 bases separating them. In DNA, the CDR3 is TGTGCCAGCAGCCCCGTTGGCAGCTCTGGGGCCAACGTCCTGACTTTC. It translates to CASSPVGSSGANVLTF.

The V and J genes are TRBV9 and TRBJ2-7; the match to TRBD2 covers 9 bases. Germline CDR1 SGDLS, CDR2 YYNGEE. The length of the CDR3 is 15 residues. Trimming cost V 1 base and J 6 bases; bases outside gene matches: 8. CDR3 coding DNA: TGTGCCAGCAGCGTAACCAGTAGCGGGAGTGGCGAGCAGTACTTC. Its protein is CASSVTSSGSGEQYF. Drawing the rest from reference TRBV9 and TRBJ2-7, the complete variable domain is DSGVTQTPKHLITATGQRVTLRCSPRSGDLSVYWYQQSLDQGLQFLIQYYNGEERAKGNILERFSAQQFPDLHSELNLSSLELGDSALYFCASSVTSSGSGEQYFGPGTRLTVT.

The chain has TRBV5-4 and TRBJ2-2, with D perhaps matching TRBD2 (5 bases). Germline loops: CDR1 SGHNT, CDR2 YYREEE (reference sequence). The CDR3 has 14 amino acids. The V end lost 4 bases, the J end lost 4 bases, and 11 bases lay between the germline ends. The DNA for the CDR3 is TGTGCCAGCAGCCCCGGGGTCAGCACCGGGGAGCTGTTTTTT. It yields the protein CASSPGVSTGELFF.

This rearrangement joins TRBV4-2 to TRBJ1-5; D call uncertain. Germline CDR1 and CDR2: LGHNA and YNFKEQ. The CDR3 is 17 residues long. Trimming took 1 base from V and 7 from J, leaving 20 bases between them. CDR3 amino acids: CASSQAHHMASGQPQHF. The CDR3 region has the DNA TGTGCCAGCAGCCAAGCCCATCACATGGCGAGCGGGCAGCCCCAGCATTTT.

This clone was counted between two and nine times. The rearrangement uses TRBV3-1 (or the pseudogene TRBV3-2) and TRBJ2-7; tentative D call: TRBD2 (5 bases). CDR3 length equals 15 residues. V was clipped by 8 bases and J by 3 bases, with 20 bases between them. Germline CDR1 is LGHDT and CDR2 is YNNKEL (reference sequence). The CDR3 region has the DNA TGTGCCAGCGTGGGGAGAAGGGTAGGTTACTACGAGCAGTACTTC. Its protein is CASVGRRVGYYEQYF.

The CDR3 DNA sequence: TGTGCCAGCAGCCCCCGGAGTGCGGATAACCAGCCCCAGCATTTT. Its translation: CASSPRSADNQPQHF. The chain uses TRBV7-6 and TRBJ1-5; D remains ambiguous. This CDR3 has 15 residues. Germline loops: CDR1 SGHVS, CDR2 FNYEAQ. V lost 5 bases and J 7 bases, leaving 18 bases between the germline ends.

This clone appeared a few times. This chain links TRBV4-2 with TRBJ2-7; a weak D match, TRBD2 (6 bases). The CDR3 has 15 residues. V lost 0 bases to trimming and J lost 2 bases, with 11 bases between them. Germline CDR1 reads LGHNA; CDR2 reads YNFKEQ. CDR3 DNA sequence: TGTGCCAGCAGCCAAGATACGGGAGTCACCTACGAGCAGTACTTC. Translating it yields CASSQDTGVTYEQYF.

The rearrangement uses TRBV7-2 and TRBJ2-5; maybe TRBD2 (5 bases). The CDR3 spans 15 residues. V was cut by 1 base and J by 4 bases, with 13 bases left in between. The V gene's germline CDR1 is SGHTA and CDR2 FQGNSA. In nucleotides, the CDR3 is TGTGCCAGCAGCTTAGGAGGGAGCGCTTCAGAGACCCAGTACTTC. Residues: CASSLGGSASETQYF.